Detailed here is one T cell receptor (beta chain). Its antigen is still unknown. Base quality data are lacking; no much larger clone is found one base away. Spanning cysteine to phenylalanine, the CDR3 consists of 17 amino acids. Only the CDR3 DNA stays, 51 bases, in frame from base 1. The germline V gene gives CDR1 as MDHEN and CDR2 as SYDVKM. Trimming removed 9 bases from V and 5 bases from J, leaving 25 bases between the germline ends. Receptor amplification or capture employed the immunoSEQ multiplex PCR assay. A mixture of 60 forward primers for TCR Vbeta segments and 13 reverse primers for TCR Jbeta segments was used in the multiplex PCR. Amplification of the CDR3 region of rearranged TCR beta genes was performed with a multiplex PCR assay on genomic DNA. The Illumina HiSeq System was used to sequence the amplified TCR beta libraries as 87-base-pair reads. The paper's data handling went like this. A later analysis tallied approximately 87 million unique TCR beta chains across the 666 repertoires, and about 10 million of those chains were shared by two or more donors. Raw reads were error-corrected and collapsed into unique sequences with a nearest-neighbor algorithm that merged closely related sequences to remove PCR and sequencing errors. Alignment of CDR3 sequences to IMGT reference sequences was used to assign V, D and J gene segments. For a sequence to be retained, at least a six-nucleotide match to both a V gene segment and a J gene segment was required. Rearrangements were classified as productive when the CDR3 lacked stop codons and remained in frame with V and J, and all other rearrangements were classified as non-productive. Following IMGT convention, CDR3 was defined as the stretch from the second conserved V-encoded cysteine to the conserved J-encoded phenylalanine. Sequences without an unambiguous match to a single V gene segment were excluded from the earlier analysis of approximately 560 of the donors. In an earlier analysis of 587 of the donors, V segments were called functional above 56.7% productive rearrangements and were called segregating when the between-donor standard deviation exceeded 5%. A statistical classification framework was built for diagnosing cytomegalovirus status from the catalog of TCR beta chain sequences. V and J gene assignment, in a later analysis, came from comparing TCR nucleotide sequences with IMGT/GENE-DB human TR gene sequences. The TCRdist pipeline was used in a later analysis to assign CDR3 sequences and most-parsimonious VDJ recombination scenarios. A later analysis defined each TCR beta chain by its CDR3 amino acid sequence plus V-gene family, and excluded reads lacking a unique V-gene family. As a way to deal with suspected cross-contamination and a sequencing artifact, a later analysis dropped approximately 570 nucleotide sequences that were highly shared and had low generation probability. In a later analysis, a clonal expansion index was calculated for each public chain from normalized within-repertoire ranks of inferred template counts. In a later analysis, generation probabilities were computed using a VDJ recombination model fitted to out-of-frame rearrangements, and the results were checked against IGoR. In a later analysis, hypergeometric tests were used to score TCR-TCR, TCR-HLA and TCR-CMV co-occurrence, with a repertoire-size bias correction applied to TCR pairs. False discovery rates were estimated in a later analysis by permuting HLA or CMV assignments 20 times. In a later analysis, co-occurring TCRs were grouped using DBSCAN, with TCRdist sequence similarity added in when clustering inside HLA-allele-positive subsets. For co-occurrence clustering, repertoires with fewer than 30,000 or more than 120,000 public chains were excluded, along with roughly 5 repertoires with anomalous nucleotide sharing. Entries here come from immuneACCESS through TCRdb and include only in-frame sequences with V and J called. Some clones fail to appear in such tables; in the studies checked, an unresolved V gene covers under half of the shortfall, and the cause of the remainder is unknown. That table furnishes V, J and clone size, whereas the DNA furnished D and trimming. For this sample there are more than 150,000 clones; more than 75% appear just once. 1.5% to 1.9% of the sample comes from the top ten.

The entry originates in a study of cytomegalovirus exposure and HLA in healthy donors (dated by TCRdb to about 2017). Study-wide context: An earlier analysis of roughly 500 of the donors reported 276 Gb of sequence data and some 120 million unique TCR beta sequences from roughly 180 million T cells. An early release covering 550 to 650 HLA-typed donors comprised 250 to 350 gigabases of sequencing data and approximately 80 million unique TCR sequences. The genetic ancestry cluster associated with self-reported Caucasian donors included 81% of the approximately 400 genotyped donors. The study aimed to test whether signatures of past pathogen exposure could be identified by cataloging public T cell receptors. The study profiled the T cell repertoires of under 850 subjects by immunosequencing and related them to cytomegalovirus serostatus. Along with the approximately 650-subject first cohort, a separate validation cohort of over a hundred different subjects was used. High-throughput TCR immunosequencing, statistical association of individual TCRs with disease status, and machine learning were combined to predict cytomegalovirus infection status. A later analysis re-analyzed previously published TCR beta repertoires from 600 to 850 donors and added high-resolution HLA genotyping to study TCR occurrence patterns. In the later analysis, no new phenotypic data were used to find candidate immune exposures; instead, reliance was placed on TCR beta sequences and their occurrence across donors. In an earlier analysis of a few hundred of the donors, high-throughput TCR beta sequencing was used to judge whether each TCR beta V gene segment behaved as functional or pseudogenic. Donor age, sex, ethnicity and CMV serostatus were compiled together with the repertoire data. Genome-wide SNP genotypes for about 65% of the 666 donors were used in a later genetic analysis, which treated that subset as a discovery cohort. All discovery cohort repertoires had been generated on a single sequencing platform. Both class I and class II loci were covered by HLA typing, at four-digit resolution. The number of donors typed differed by locus, with roughly 629-640 for A, B, C, DRB1 and DQB1, over 500 for DQA1, 600 to 610 for DPA1, and some 440 for DPB1. Five DR-DQ haplotypes were treated as single units for association and clustering because of strong linkage in the cohort. On average, approximately 250,000 unique TCR beta nucleotide sequences were sequenced per donor among 398 genotyped donors of the cohort, with roughly 18% of those sequences being non-productive.

Study-wide findings and limitations: While some public TCRs were present in many individuals, most TCR sequences turned up only very rarely across donors. Because the 87-base-pair reads could not distinguish some IMGT-functional V segments, including TRBV6-2 and TRBV6-3, those segments were excluded. HLA typing was unavailable for some donors at each locus, so association tests used only the typed subset. Compared with the approximately 600-donor mean, donors in an Asian-associated ancestry cluster had fewer N-insertions in productive TCRs, according to a later genetic analysis. In the study, roughly 160 TCR beta chains were listed as associated with cytomegalovirus. A further reported finding was that TCR beta sequences accurately predicted the HLA-A and HLA-B alleles for most subjects in the first cohort. A few of the identified cytomegalovirus-associated TCR beta chains were confirmed in vitro to be specific for cytomegalovirus antigens. Linkage disequilibrium might explain the correlated functional status among segregating V segments, but an unknown experimental factor could not be ruled out. This cohort had only TCR beta chains sequenced, and the lack of alpha or paired-chain data limited which features could be detected. Because counts were too low, about 18 rarely observed V segments, including chromosome 9 orphons, were left out of the earlier analysis of about 620 of the donors. In an earlier analysis of more than 500 of the donors, most TCR beta V segments appeared in productive rearrangements about 90% or about 30% of the time, broadly matching IMGT annotations. A later analysis found that HLA-associated TCR beta chains were more clonally expanded and had lower generation probabilities than equally common non-associated chains. According to a later analysis, most CMV-associated TCR beta chains appeared to be HLA-restricted, and the HLA associations seemed to be driven largely by CMV exposure. The authors suggested that the approach could potentially be generalized to other disease states and immunological phenotypes. The presence/absence analyses assumed that sequencing depth was roughly uniform across donors, and that assumption may not be true. A cluster of highly shared sequence variants was judged likely to represent a technical artifact of the sequencing pipeline. An association between a missense DCLRE1C variant and V-gene and J-gene trimming of TCR beta chains was found in a later genetic analysis and replicated in an independent cohort. Immune exposure information for the cohort was limited to CMV serostatus. At a false discovery rate of 0.05, a later analysis linked about 17,000 TCR beta sequences to specific HLA alleles. Several of the top co-occurrence clusters appeared to be linked to parvovirus B19, influenza, CMV and Epstein-Barr virus, according to a later analysis. When HLA alleles, especially DR and DQ, strongly co-occurred, TCR associations were difficult to assign to individual alleles. A later analysis found that TCR association rates varied across HLA loci, with DRB1 alleles showing the most associated TCRs and HLA-C alleles the fewest. The classifier was reported to diagnose cytomegalovirus status with high specificity and sensitivity in both the original and validation cohorts.

The cohort consisted of 600 to 700 healthy bone marrow donors. All cohort members were sampled while nominally healthy, although unrecorded immune exposures were likely present. The donor was CMV seronegative and was included in the group of around 320 seronegative cohort members. A peripheral blood sample was collected from each donor, and TCR beta sequencing was performed on peripheral blood mononuclear cells. The Qiagen DNeasy Blood Extraction Kit was used to extract genomic DNA from the blood cell samples. The chain is assembled from TRBV28 and TRBJ2-2; TRBD2 is a weak D gene call, 6 bases matching. This TCR was recovered from a man aged 35-49 years in good health and CMV-seronegative. The specimen was PBMCs. The DNA sequence is as follows: TGTGCCAGTCTAGCGACGTTGGGGTCGGACTCAACCGGGGAGCTGTTTTTT. Its amino acids are CASLATLGSDSTGELFF.